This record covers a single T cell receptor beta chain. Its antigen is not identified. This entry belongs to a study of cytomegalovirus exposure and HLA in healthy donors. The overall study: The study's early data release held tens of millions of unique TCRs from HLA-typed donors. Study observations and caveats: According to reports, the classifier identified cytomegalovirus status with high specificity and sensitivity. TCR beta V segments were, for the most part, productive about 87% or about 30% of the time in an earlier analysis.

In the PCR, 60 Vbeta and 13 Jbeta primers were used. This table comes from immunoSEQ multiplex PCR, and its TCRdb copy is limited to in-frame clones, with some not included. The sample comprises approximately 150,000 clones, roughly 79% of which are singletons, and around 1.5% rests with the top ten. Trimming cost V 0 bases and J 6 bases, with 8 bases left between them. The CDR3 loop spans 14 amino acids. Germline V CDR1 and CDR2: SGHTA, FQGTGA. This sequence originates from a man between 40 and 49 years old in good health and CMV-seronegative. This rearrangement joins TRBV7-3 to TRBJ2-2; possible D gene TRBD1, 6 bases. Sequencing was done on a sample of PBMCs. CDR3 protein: CASSLTQGPGELFF. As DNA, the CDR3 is TGTGCCAGCAGCTTAACCCAGGGGCCCGGGGAGCTGTTTTTT.